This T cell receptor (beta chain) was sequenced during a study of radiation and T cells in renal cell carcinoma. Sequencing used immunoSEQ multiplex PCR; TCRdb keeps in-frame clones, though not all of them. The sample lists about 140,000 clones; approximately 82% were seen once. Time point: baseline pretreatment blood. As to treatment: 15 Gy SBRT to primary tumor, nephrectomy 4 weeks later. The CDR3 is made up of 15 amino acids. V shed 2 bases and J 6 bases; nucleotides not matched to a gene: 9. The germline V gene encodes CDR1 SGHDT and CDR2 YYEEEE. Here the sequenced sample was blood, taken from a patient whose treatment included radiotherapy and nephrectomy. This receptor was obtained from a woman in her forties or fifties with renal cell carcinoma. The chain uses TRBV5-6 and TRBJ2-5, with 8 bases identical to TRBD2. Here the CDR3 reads CASSFWEREIKTQYF. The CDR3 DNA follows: TGTGCCAGCAGCTTCTGGGAGCGGGAGATAAAGACCCAGTACTTC.